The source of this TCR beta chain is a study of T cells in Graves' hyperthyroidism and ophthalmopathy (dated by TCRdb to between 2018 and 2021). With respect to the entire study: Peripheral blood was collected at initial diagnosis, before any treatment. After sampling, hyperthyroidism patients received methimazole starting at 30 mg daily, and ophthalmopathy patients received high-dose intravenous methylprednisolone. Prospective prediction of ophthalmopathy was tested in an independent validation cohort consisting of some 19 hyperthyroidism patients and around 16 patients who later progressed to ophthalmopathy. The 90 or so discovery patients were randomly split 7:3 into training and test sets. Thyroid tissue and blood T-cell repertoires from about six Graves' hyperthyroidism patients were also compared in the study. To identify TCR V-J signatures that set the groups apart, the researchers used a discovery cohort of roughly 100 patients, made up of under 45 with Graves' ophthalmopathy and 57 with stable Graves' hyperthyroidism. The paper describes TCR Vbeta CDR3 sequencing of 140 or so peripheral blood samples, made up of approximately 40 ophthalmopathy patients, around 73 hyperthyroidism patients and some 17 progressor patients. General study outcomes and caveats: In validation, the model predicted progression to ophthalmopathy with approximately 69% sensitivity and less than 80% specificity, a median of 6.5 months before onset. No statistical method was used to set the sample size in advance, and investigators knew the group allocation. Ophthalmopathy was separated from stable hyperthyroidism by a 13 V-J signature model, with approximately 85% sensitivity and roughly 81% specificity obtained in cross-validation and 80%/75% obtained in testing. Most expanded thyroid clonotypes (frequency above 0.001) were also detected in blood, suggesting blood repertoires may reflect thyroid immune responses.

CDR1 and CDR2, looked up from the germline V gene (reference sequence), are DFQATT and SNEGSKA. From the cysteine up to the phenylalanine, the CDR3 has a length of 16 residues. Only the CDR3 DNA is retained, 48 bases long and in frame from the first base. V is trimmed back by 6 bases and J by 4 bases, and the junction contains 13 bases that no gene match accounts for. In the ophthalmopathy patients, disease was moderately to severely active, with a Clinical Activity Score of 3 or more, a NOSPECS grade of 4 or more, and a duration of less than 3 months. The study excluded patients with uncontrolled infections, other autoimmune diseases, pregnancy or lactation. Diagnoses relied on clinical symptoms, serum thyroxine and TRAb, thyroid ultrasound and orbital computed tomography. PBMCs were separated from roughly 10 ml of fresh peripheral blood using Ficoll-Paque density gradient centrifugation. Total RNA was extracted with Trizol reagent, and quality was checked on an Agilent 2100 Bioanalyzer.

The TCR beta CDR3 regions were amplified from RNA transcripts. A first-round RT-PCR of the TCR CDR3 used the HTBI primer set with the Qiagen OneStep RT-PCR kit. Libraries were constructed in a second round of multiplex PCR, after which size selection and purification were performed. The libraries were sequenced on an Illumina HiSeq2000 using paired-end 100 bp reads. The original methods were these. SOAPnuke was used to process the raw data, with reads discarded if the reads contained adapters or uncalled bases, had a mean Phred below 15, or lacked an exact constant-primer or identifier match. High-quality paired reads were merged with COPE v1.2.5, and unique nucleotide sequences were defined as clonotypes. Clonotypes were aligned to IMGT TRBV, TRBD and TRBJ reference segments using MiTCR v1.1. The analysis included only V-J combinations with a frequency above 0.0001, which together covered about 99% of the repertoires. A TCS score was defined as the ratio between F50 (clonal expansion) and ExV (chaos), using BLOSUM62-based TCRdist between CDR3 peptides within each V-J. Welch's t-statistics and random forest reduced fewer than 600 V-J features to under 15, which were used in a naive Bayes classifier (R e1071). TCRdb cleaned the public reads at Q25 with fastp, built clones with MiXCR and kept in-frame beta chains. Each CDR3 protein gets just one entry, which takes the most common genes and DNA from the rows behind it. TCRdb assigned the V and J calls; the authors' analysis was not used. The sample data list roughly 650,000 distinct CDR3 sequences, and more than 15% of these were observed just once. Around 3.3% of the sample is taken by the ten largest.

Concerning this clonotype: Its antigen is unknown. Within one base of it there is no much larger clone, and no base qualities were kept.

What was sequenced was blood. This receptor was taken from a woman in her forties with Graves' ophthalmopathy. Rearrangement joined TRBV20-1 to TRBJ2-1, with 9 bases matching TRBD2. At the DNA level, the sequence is TGCAGTGCCGAGGGGGGGGGGACTAGCAGATACAATGAGCAGTTCTTC. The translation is CSAEGGGTSRYNEQFF.